What follows are 27 T cell receptor beta chains derived from one specimen sequenced in a study of CD8 T cells in Susac syndrome. A quantity of roughly 0.5 to 1 ug RNA underwent reverse transcription using random hexamers. TCRdb called the immunoSEQ multiplex PCR reads again in MiXCR, with one record for every CDR3 protein. The table records hundreds of thousands of distinct CDR3 sequences, approximately 85% of them present only once. The sequenced material came from CD8+ T cells from PBMCs. These receptors were collected from a human donor with multiple sclerosis.

The genes are TRBV19 and TRBJ1-1; 10 positions agree with TRBD1. The CDR3 has 15 residues. Trimming removed 6 bases from V and 3 bases from J; junction bases left unmatched: 7. Germline CDR1 is LNHDA and CDR2 is SQIVND (reference sequence). The CDR3 region has the DNA TGTGCCAGTAGACGAGGGACAGGGGCCTACACTGAAGCTTTCTTT. The encoded protein is CASRRGTGAYTEAFF. The complete variable domain, with remaining parts taken from reference TRBV19 and TRBJ1-1, reads DGGITQSPKYLFRKEGQNVTLSCEQNLNHDAMYWYRQDPGQGLRLIYYSQIVNDFQKGDIAEGYSVSREKKESFPLTVTSAQKNPTAFYLCASRRGTGAYTEAFFGQGTRLTVV.

DNA of the CDR3: TGTGCCAGCAGCTCCTTGGGGTCCTCTCTTTACAATTACGAGCAGTACTTC. The encoded protein is CASSSLGSSLYNYEQYF. V usage is TRBV7-9 and J usage is TRBJ2-7; D is unresolved. This CDR3 is 17 amino acids long. V lost 4 bases, J lost 4 bases, and 23 bases lay in between. From germline, CDR1 is SEHNR and CDR2 FQNEAQ (reference sequence).

The chain couples TRBV19 to TRBJ2-1, with 8 bases lining up with TRBD2. CDR1 and CDR2 from the germline V gene are LNHDA and SQIVND (reference sequence). The CDR3 has 19 amino acids. V lost 5 bases, J lost 0 bases, and 15 bases stayed unmatched. Here the CDR3 reads CASSPHPSGFPSSYNEQFF. The DNA for the CDR3 is TGTGCCAGTAGTCCCCATCCTAGCGGGTTTCCGAGCTCCTACAATGAGCAGTTCTTC.

This rearrangement joins TRBV4-1 to TRBJ1-4, with no clear D. The CDR3 has 16 amino acids. Deletions cut 4 bases from V and 0 bases from J, with 12 bases between. The germline gives CDR1 MGHRA, CDR2 YSYEKL. The CDR3 reads CASSRGRQTTNEKLFF. CDR3 DNA: TGCGCCAGCAGCCGCGGAAGACAAACAACTAATGAAAAACTGTTTTTT.

This chain links TRBV7-9 with TRBJ1-2; D not resolved. This CDR3 comprises 12 residues. Germline V CDR1 and CDR2: SEHNR, FQNEAQ (reference sequence). Trimming removed 0 bases from V and 5 bases from J, with 4 bases in between. DNA of the CDR3: TGTGCCAGCAGCTTAGCAGCGTATGGCTACACCTTC. It specifies CASSLAAYGYTF.

The J gene is TRBJ2-7, the V gene TRBV10-3; maybe TRBD2 (6 bases). This CDR3 has 13 residues. Trimming took off 2 bases at V and 4 bases at J, with 9 bases between the two ends. Per germline, CDR1 ENHRY and CDR2 SYGVKD. The CDR3 protein is CAISEGLLYEQYF. The CDR3 DNA reads TGTGCCATCAGTGAGGGACTATTGTACGAGCAGTACTTC.

This clonotype was found a few times. The rearrangement links TRBV25-1 to TRBJ2-7, with D possibly being TRBD2 (6 bases). The CDR3 totals 14 residues. CDR1 MGHDK and CDR2 SYGVNS come from the germline V gene. Trimming stripped 3 bases from V and 2 bases from J, with 11 bases between. In DNA form, the CDR3 reads TGTGCCAGCAGTGATCCGGGACTCACCTACGAGCAGTACTTC. Residues: CASSDPGLTYEQYF.

The V call is TRBV20-1, the J call TRBJ2-1, with TRBD1 matching over 7 bases. V lost 6 bases and J lost 6; bases outside the gene matches: 11. CDR1 is DFQATT and CDR2 is SNEGSKA in the germline V gene (reference sequence). This CDR3 comprises 14 residues. CDR3 sequence (DNA): TGCAGTGCCGTAAACAGGGGTTTGGGCAATGAGCAGTTCTTC. Translated, it gives CSAVNRGLGNEQFF.

CDR3 sequence: CASSIGPGDADTQYF. The CDR3 DNA reads TGTGCCAGTAGTATCGGACCAGGGGACGCAGATACGCAGTATTTT. The chain combines TRBV19 with TRBJ2-3; tentatively, D is TRBD1 (6 bases). This CDR3 spans 15 amino acids. Trimming stripped 3 bases from V and 4 bases from J, with 14 bases between. Germline V lookup: CDR1 LNHDA, CDR2 SQIVND (reference sequence).

The chain recombines TRBV15 with TRBJ1-1; the D is unclear. In germline, CDR1 is LNHNV, CDR2 YYDKDF (reference sequence). V dropped 1 base and J dropped 2 bases, with 8 bases sitting between them. The CDR3 has 14 amino acids. CDR3 sequence: CATSRGESNTEAFF. The CDR3 DNA reads TGTGCCACCAGCAGAGGGGAAAGTAACACTGAAGCTTTCTTT.

This chain links TRBV4-3 with TRBJ2-7; 8 bases match TRBD1. V lost 1 base to trimming and J lost 0 bases; unmatched junction nucleotides: 2. Germline V gene data show CDR1 as LGHNA and CDR2 as YSLEER. The CDR3 is made up of 15 amino acids. The CDR3: CASSQGDRSSYEQYF. For the CDR3, the DNA is TGCGCCAGCAGCCAAGGGGACAGGAGCTCCTACGAGCAGTACTTC.

The rearrangement joins TRBV3-1 to TRBJ2-7, with a weak D call TRBD1 (5 bases). The CDR3 is 16 amino acids. V lost 1 base and J 3 bases, leaving 16 bases between the germline ends. CDR1 and CDR2 from the germline V gene are LGHDT and YNNKEL (reference sequence). CDR3 amino acids: CASSQAWKGQGYEQYF. The CDR3 DNA reads TGTGCCAGCAGCCAAGCCTGGAAAGGTCAGGGCTACGAGCAGTACTTC.

The rearrangement uses TRBV3-1 and TRBJ1-4; D is unresolved. Germline loops: CDR1 LGHDT, CDR2 YNNKEL (reference sequence). The CDR3 length is 16 residues. The V gene lost 4 bases and the J gene lost 0 bases, with 12 bases spanning the gap. The CDR3: CASSRTAAATNEKLFF. CDR3 bases: TGTGCCAGCAGCCGGACGGCGGCGGCAACTAATGAAAAACTGTTTTTT.

This rearrangement joins TRBV20-1 to TRBJ2-1, with 9 bases that match TRBD2. J gave up 2 bases and V 0 bases, and 8 bases lay outside the gene matches. From germline, CDR1 is DFQATT and CDR2 SNEGSKA (reference sequence). The CDR3 is made up of 17 amino acids. The chain's CDR3 is CSARDRSLAGAYNEQFF. Here the CDR3 DNA reads TGCAGTGCTAGAGATCGTTCGTTAGCGGGGGCCTACAATGAGCAGTTCTTC.

This chain connects TRBV28 to TRBJ2-2; D not certain. Germline V gives CDR1 MDHEN, CDR2 SYDVKM. Trimming took 4 bases from V and 3 from J, leaving 9 bases between them. The CDR3 runs 14 residues. CDR3 in amino acids: CASSYGGYTGELFF. The CDR3 DNA follows: TGTGCCAGCAGTTACGGTGGATACACCGGGGAGCTGTTTTTT.

The rearrangement uses TRBV5-1 and TRBJ1-1; D is possibly TRBD1 (5 bases). CDR3 length: 14 residues. Germline CDR1 and CDR2: SGHRS and YFSETQ. Trimming took off 4 bases at V and 0 bases at J, with 10 bases between the two ends. CDR3 nucleotide sequence: TGCGCCAGCAGCCCGGGACTCTTGAACACTGAAGCTTTCTTT. Translated, it gives CASSPGLLNTEAFF. The whole variable domain, remainder taken from reference TRBV5-1 and TRBJ1-1, is KAGVTQTPRYLIKTRGQQVTLSCSPISGHRSVSWYQQTPGQGLQFLFEYFSETQRNKGNFPGRFSGRQFSNSRSEMNVSTLELGDSALYLCASSPGLLNTEAFFGQGTRLTVV.

The rearrangement uses TRBV4-3 and TRBJ1-2; D is undetermined. The CDR3 is made up of 15 amino acids. Germline CDR1 is LGHNA and CDR2 is YSLEER. The V end was cut by 0 bases, the J end by 4 bases, with 12 bases between. In nucleotides, the CDR3 is TGCGCCAGCAGCCAAGATATCGCAGTCGGCTATGGCTACACCTTC. It encodes CASSQDIAVGYGYTF.

This chain links TRBV6-5 with TRBJ2-5; D not certain. Germline CDR1 MNHEY, CDR2 SVGAGI. Trimming left V 2 bases short and J 3 bases short, with 7 bases between. CDR3 length equals 13 residues. The CDR3 reads CASSYGTKETQYF. The CDR3 DNA reads TGTGCCAGCAGTTACGGCACTAAAGAGACCCAGTACTTC.

The V gene is TRBV27, the J gene TRBJ2-1; D unclear. CDR3 size: 13 residues. The V end lost 8 bases, the J end lost 1 base, and 9 bases lay between the germline ends. Germline values: CDR1 MNHEY, CDR2 SMNVEV (reference sequence). CDR3 nucleotide sequence: TGTGCCAGCGGGTTCCTTTCCTACAATGAGCAGTTCTTC. It yields the protein CASGFLSYNEQFF.

The chain is built from TRBV10-3 and TRBJ2-7; 7 bases line up with TRBD2. V shed 10 bases, J shed 6 bases, and the junction held 6 bases outside the gene matches. The CDR3 is made up of 11 amino acids. Germline assignment: CDR1 ENHRY and CDR2 SYGVKD. CDR3 DNA sequence: TGTGCCACCGAGTGGGGGGGCGAGCAGTACTTC. Encoded protein: CATEWGGEQYF.

The CDR3 region is CSARDGLNYGYTF. The DNA of the CDR3 is TGCAGTGCTAGAGATGGTTTGAACTATGGCTACACCTTC. J is TRBJ1-2 and V is TRBV20-1; D call uncertain. The germline CDR1 and CDR2 sequences are DFQATT and SNEGSKA (reference sequence). V dropped 0 bases and J dropped 2 bases, with 7 bases sitting between them. This CDR3 region has 13 residues.

The chain combines TRBV4-1 with TRBJ2-1; 12 bases are a match to TRBD2. From germline, CDR1 is MGHRA and CDR2 YSYEKL. The CDR3 spans 17 residues. V lost 0 bases, J lost 7 bases, and 7 bases stayed unmatched. DNA for the CDR3: TGCGCCAGCAGCCAAGAACACGGACTAGCGGGAATGAATGAGCAGTTCTTC. Translation: CASSQEHGLAGMNEQFF.

The chain joins TRBV19 to TRBJ1-1; TRBD1 agrees at 9 bases. Unmatched junction bases numbered 5, after V lost 5 bases and J lost 4 bases. The CDR3 totals 14 residues. Germline CDR1 LNHDA, CDR2 SQIVND (reference sequence). The CDR3 DNA reads TGTGCCAGTAGTCCTATGACAGGGGGCACTGAAGCTTTCTTT. Its translation: CASSPMTGGTEAFF.

This chain joins TRBV7-9 and TRBJ2-1; 9 bases are a match to TRBD2. The V segment lost 2 bases and the J segment 7 bases; nucleotides outside the gene matches: 9. Per germline, CDR1 SEHNR and CDR2 FQNEAQ (reference sequence). This CDR3 is built from 16 residues. CDR3 DNA sequence: TGTGCCAGCAGCTTATGGGCGGGAGGGCCGTCAAATGAGCAGTTCTTC. Its translation is CASSLWAGGPSNEQFF.

This clonotype was counted between two and nine times. The chain combines TRBV6-1 with TRBJ2-7; a weak D match, TRBD2 (5 bases). Germline lookup yields CDR1 MNHNS and CDR2 SASEGT. V lost 3 bases and J 4 bases, leaving 13 bases between the germline ends. CDR3 length equals 14 residues. CDR3 protein: CASSDRIGGYEQYF. The CDR3 DNA reads as TGTGCCAGCAGTGATCGGATCGGAGGATACGAGCAGTACTTC.

In its sample, this clonotype was seen once. The junction and the germline gene differ at one end; a read error may be behind it. The chain combines TRBV3-1 with TRBJ2-1; 8 bases are shared with TRBD2. This CDR3 has 19 amino acids. Germline V gene data show CDR1 as LGHDT and CDR2 as YNNKEL (reference sequence). This CDR3 is CARSQDAGGAGGGINEQFF. CDR3 sequence (DNA): TGTGCCCGCAGCCAAGATGCCGGGGGTGCGGGCGGGGGGATCAATGAGCAGTTCTTC.

CDR3 region: CASSPPLTGDYTEAFF. As DNA, the CDR3 is TGTGCCAGCAGCCCCCCCTTGACAGGGGACTACACTGAAGCTTTCTTT. The chain has TRBV5-5 and TRBJ1-1; 8 bases agree with TRBD1. From germline, CDR1 is SGHKS and CDR2 YYEKEE (reference sequence). This CDR3 is built from 16 residues. Germline trimming cut 4 bases from V and 3 bases from J; bases unmatched to any gene: 11.